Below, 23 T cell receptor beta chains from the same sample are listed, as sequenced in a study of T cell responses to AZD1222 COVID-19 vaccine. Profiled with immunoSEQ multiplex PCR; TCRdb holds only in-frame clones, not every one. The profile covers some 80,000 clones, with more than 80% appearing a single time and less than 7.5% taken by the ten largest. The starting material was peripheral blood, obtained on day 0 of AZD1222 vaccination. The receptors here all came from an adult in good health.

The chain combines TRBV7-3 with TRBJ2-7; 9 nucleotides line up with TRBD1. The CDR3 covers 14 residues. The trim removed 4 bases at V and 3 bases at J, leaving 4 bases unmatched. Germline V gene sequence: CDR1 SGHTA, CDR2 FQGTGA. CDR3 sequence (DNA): TGTGCCAGCAGCTATAGACAGGGGGACTACGAGCAGTACTTC. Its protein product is CASSYRQGDYEQYF.

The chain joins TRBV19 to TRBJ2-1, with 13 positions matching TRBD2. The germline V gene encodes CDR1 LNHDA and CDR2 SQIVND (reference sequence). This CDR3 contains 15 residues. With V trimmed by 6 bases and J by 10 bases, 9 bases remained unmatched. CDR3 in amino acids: CASSPGLAGSQEQFF. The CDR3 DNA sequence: TGTGCCAGTAGCCCGGGACTAGCGGGGTCTCAGGAGCAGTTCTTC.

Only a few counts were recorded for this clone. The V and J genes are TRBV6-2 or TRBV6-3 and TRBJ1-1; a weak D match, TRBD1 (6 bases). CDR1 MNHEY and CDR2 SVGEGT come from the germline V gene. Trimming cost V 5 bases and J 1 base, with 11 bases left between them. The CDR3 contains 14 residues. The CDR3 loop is CASSHRTENTEAFF. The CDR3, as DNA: TGTGCCAGCAGTCACAGGACAGAGAACACTGAAGCTTTCTTT.

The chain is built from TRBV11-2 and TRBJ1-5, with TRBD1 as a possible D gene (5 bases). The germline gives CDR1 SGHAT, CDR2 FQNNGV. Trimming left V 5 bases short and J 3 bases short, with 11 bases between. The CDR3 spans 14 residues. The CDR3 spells CASSPGGVNQPQHF. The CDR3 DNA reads TGTGCCAGCAGCCCTGGGGGGGTCAATCAGCCCCAGCATTTT.

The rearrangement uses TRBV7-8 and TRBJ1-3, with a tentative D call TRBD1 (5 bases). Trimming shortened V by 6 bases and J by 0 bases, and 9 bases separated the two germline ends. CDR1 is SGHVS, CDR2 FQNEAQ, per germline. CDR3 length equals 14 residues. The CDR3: CASRNQGSGNTIYF. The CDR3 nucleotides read TGTGCCAGCAGAAACCAGGGCTCTGGAAACACCATATATTTT.

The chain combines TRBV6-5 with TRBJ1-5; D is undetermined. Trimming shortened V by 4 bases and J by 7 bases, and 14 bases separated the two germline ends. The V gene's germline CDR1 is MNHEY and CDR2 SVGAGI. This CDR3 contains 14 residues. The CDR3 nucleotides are TGTGCCAGCAGTTGGGGATCCTCGGGGCAGCCCCAGCATTTT. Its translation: CASSWGSSGQPQHF.

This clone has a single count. The CDR3 DNA reads as TGCGCCAGCAGCTCCATCGATAGCGGGGGATCCTACGAGCAGTACTTC. Amino acid sequence: CASSSIDSGGSYEQYF. This chain uses TRBV4-1 with TRBJ2-7, with 9 bases matching TRBD2. Per germline, CDR1 MGHRA and CDR2 YSYEKL. The CDR3 spans 16 residues. The trim removed 5 bases at V and 1 base at J, leaving 9 bases unmatched.

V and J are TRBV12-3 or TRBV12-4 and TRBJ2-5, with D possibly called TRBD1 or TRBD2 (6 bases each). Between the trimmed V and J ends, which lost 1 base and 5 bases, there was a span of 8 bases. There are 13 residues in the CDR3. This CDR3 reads CASSLVGGETQYF. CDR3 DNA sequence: TGTGCCAGCAGTTTAGTCGGGGGCGAGACCCAGTACTTC.

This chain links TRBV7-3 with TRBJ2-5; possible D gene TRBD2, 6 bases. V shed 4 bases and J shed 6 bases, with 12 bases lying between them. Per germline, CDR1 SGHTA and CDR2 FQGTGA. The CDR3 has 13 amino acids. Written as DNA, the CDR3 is TGTGCCAGCAGCTCGGTCGGGAGTCAGACCCAGTACTTC. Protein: CASSSVGSQTQYF. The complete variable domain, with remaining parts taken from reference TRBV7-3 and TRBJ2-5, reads GAGVSQTPSNKVTEKGKYVELRCDPISGHTALYWYRQSLGQGPEFLIYFQGTGAADDSGLPNDRFFAVRPEGSVSTLKIQRTERGDSAVYLCASSSVGSQTQYFGPGTRLLVL.

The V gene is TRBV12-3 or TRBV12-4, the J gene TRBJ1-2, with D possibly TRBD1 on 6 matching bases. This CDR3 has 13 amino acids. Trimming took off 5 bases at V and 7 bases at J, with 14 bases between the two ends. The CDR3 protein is CASSPQGSGGYTF. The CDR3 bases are TGTGCCAGCAGTCCCCAGGGGTCGGGTGGCTACACCTTC.

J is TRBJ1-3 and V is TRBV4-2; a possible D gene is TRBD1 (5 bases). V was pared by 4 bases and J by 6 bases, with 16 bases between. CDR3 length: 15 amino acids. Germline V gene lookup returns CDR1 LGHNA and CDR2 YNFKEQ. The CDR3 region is CASSLRDASENTIYF. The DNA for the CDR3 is TGTGCCAGCAGCCTCCGGGACGCCTCAGAAAACACCATATATTTT.

DNA for the CDR3: TGCGCCAGCAGCCCCCAAGTGGGCGGTGAGCAGTACTTC. Encoded protein: CASSPQVGGEQYF. The chain joins TRBV4-1 to TRBJ2-7; D unresolved. Germline CDR1 is MGHRA and CDR2 is YSYEKL. CDR3 length: 13 residues. V was trimmed by 4 bases and J by 7 bases, leaving 14 bases between them.

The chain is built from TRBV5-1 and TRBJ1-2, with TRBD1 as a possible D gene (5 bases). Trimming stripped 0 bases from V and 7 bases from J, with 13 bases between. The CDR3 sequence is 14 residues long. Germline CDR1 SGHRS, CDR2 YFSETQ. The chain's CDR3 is CASSLATGSGGYTF. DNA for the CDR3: TGCGCCAGCAGCTTGGCCACAGGTAGCGGTGGCTACACCTTC.

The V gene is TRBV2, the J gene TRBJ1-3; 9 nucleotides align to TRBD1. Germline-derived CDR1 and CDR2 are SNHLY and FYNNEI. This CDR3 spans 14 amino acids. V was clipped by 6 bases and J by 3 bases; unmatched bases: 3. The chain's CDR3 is CASRGTGNGNTIYF. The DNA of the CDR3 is TGTGCCAGCAGAGGGACAGGGAATGGAAACACCATATATTTT.

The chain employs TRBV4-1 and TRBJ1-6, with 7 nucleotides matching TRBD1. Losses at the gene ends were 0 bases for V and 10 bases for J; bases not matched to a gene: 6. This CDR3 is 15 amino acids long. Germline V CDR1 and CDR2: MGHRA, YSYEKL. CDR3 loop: CASSQDRDSFSPLHF. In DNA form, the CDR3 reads TGCGCCAGCAGCCAAGACCGGGACAGTTTCTCACCCCTCCACTTT.

CDR3 loop: CASSPDRGGTEAFF. DNA of the CDR3: TGTGCCAGCTCACCCGACAGGGGGGGCACTGAAGCTTTCTTT. The chain links TRBV18 to TRBJ1-1, with 9 bases aligning to TRBD1. CDR1 and CDR2 from the germline V gene are KGHSH and LQKENI. The J segment lost 4 bases and the V segment lost 3 bases, leaving 3 bases of the junction unmatched. This CDR3 spans 14 amino acids.

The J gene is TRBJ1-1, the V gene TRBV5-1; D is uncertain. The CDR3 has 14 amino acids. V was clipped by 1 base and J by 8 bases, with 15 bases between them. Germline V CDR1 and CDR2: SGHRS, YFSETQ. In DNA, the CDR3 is TGCGCCAGCAGCTTGAATTCGGGGAGGTCCGAAGCTTTCTTT. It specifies CASSLNSGRSEAFF.

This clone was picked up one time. The CDR3 is CAWGHEGELFF. In nucleotides, the CDR3 is TGTGCCTGGGGACATGAAGGGGAGCTGTTTTTT. The chain couples TRBV30 to TRBJ2-2, with D possibly matching TRBD1 (5 bases). V lost 5 bases, J lost 8 bases, and 9 bases lay in between. Germline values: CDR1 GTSNPN, CDR2 SVGIG (reference sequence). The CDR3 has 11 amino acids.

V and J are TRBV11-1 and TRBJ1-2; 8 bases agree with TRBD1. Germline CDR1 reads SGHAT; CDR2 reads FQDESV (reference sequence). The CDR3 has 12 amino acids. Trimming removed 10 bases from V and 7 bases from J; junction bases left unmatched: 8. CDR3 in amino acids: CATAQGGFGYTF. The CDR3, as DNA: TGTGCCACCGCACAGGGGGGCTTTGGCTACACCTTC.

CDR3 nucleotides: TGTGCCAGCAGCTCTCCCTCGCAGGGTGGTGAAAAACTGTTTTTT. As protein: CASSSPSQGGEKLFF. This chain links TRBV7-9 with TRBJ1-4; D is possibly TRBD1 (5 bases). The CDR3 loop spans 15 amino acids. Germline V CDR1 and CDR2: SEHNR, FQNEAQ (reference sequence). V dropped 4 bases and J dropped 7 bases, with 16 bases sitting between them.

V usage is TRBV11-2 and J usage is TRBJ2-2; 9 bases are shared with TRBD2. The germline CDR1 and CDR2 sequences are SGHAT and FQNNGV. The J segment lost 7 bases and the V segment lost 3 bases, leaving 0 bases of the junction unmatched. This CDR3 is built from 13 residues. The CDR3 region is CASSFSGGGELFF. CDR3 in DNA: TGTGCCAGCAGCTTTAGCGGGGGCGGGGAGCTGTTTTTT.

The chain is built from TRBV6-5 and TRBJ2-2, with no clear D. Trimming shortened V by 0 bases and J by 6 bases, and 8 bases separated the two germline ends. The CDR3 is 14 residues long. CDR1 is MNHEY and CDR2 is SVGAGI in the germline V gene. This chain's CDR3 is CASSYSTKAGELFF. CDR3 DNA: TGTGCCAGCAGTTACTCGACCAAGGCCGGGGAGCTGTTTTTT.

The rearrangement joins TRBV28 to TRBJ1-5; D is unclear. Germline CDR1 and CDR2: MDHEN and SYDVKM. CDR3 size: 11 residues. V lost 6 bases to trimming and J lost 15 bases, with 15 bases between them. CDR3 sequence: CASSQIAGRHF. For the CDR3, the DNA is TGTGCCAGCAGCCAAATAGCTGGACGGCATTTT. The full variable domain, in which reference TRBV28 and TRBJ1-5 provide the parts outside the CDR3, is DVKVTQSSRYLVKRTGEKVFLECVQDMDHENMFWYRQDPGLGLRLIYFSYDVKMKEKGDIPEGYSVSREKKERFSLILESASTNQTSMYLCASSQIAGRHFGDGTRLSIL.